One and the same sample provided the 20 T cell receptor beta chains below, sequenced in a study of Graves' ophthalmopathy and Graves' hyperthyroidism. The study amplified TCR beta CDR3 regions using RNA transcripts. First-round RT-PCR with HTBI primers preceded a second-round multiplex PCR. Via MiXCR, TCRdb re-called the multiplex PCR reads, giving one row per CDR3 protein. The sample contains more than 1,000,000 distinct CDR3 sequences, less than 45% of which appear only once. The sequencing input was peripheral blood or thyroid tissue (not recorded which). These receptors were obtained from an adult man with Graves' hyperthyroidism.

The rearrangement links TRBV29-1 to TRBJ1-1, with TRBD1 as a possible D gene (5 bases). Germline V CDR1 and CDR2: SQVTM, ANQGSEA. The CDR3 loop spans 12 amino acids. The germline V and J ends were trimmed by 8 bases and 1 base, with 11 bases remaining between them. CDR3 bases: TGCAGCTATCAAACAGGGAACACTGAAGCTTTCTTT. Its translation: CSYQTGNTEAFF.

This clonotype has at least ten counts. The chain recombines TRBV11-2 with TRBJ1-1, with unresolved D. The length of the CDR3 is 12 residues. Per germline, CDR1 SGHAT and CDR2 FQNNGV. Trimming left V 2 bases short and J 3 bases short, with 4 bases between. The DNA of the CDR3 is TGTGCCAGCAGCTTATGGGACACTGAAGCTTTCTTT. This gives the protein CASSLWDTEAFF.

The rearrangement uses TRBV25-1 and TRBJ1-2; TRBD1 agrees at 8 bases. Germline V gene lookup returns CDR1 MGHDK and CDR2 SYGVNS. The V gene end was trimmed by 10 bases and the J gene end by 7 bases; junction bases not matched to a gene: 20. The CDR3 consists of 16 residues. The CDR3 spells CATNQAPIQGVRGYTF. The CDR3 coding sequence is TGTGCCACCAACCAGGCTCCTATACAGGGGGTCCGTGGCTACACCTTC.

For this clonotype: A much larger clone lies a single base off, so this may be a read error. This chain connects TRBV9 to TRBJ2-7, with D tentatively TRBD1 (5 bases). Between the trimmed V and J ends, which lost 10 bases and 1 base, there was a span of 12 bases. CDR1 is SGDLS and CDR2 is YYNGEE in the germline V gene. The CDR3 extends over 12 amino acids. The CDR3 loop reads CARGRGSYEQYF. Here the CDR3 DNA reads TGTGCCCGTGGAAGGGGTTCCTACGAGCAGTACTTC.

This chain joins TRBV24-1 and TRBJ1-1; D is perhaps TRBD1 (6 bases). Germline values: CDR1 KGHDR, CDR2 SFDVKD. This CDR3 is 15 amino acids long. Between the trimmed V and J ends, which lost 4 bases and 4 bases, there was a span of 15 bases. The CDR3 loop is CATSDTRRGATEAFF. CDR3 nucleotides: TGTGCCACCAGTGACACTCGGCGGGGGGCCACTGAAGCTTTCTTT.

At least ten counts were recorded for this clonotype. The chain is built from TRBV12-3 or TRBV12-4 and TRBJ1-5; no reliable D call. The V and J ends lost 5 bases and 6 bases respectively, with 11 bases between them. This CDR3 has 13 residues. CDR3 amino acids: CASSNLVGQPQHF. As DNA, the CDR3 is TGTGCCAGCAGTAACCTCGTAGGTCAGCCCCAGCATTTT.

This clonotype was detected ten times or more. V gene TRBV20-1 combines with J gene TRBJ1-2; D not certain. Germline lookup yields CDR1 DFQATT and CDR2 SNEGSKA (reference sequence). Trimming cost V 1 base and J 8 bases, with 8 bases left between them. This CDR3 is built from 11 residues. CDR3 nucleotide sequence: TGCAGTGCTAGAGGGATCGGAGGCTACACCTTC. This codes for CSARGIGGYTF.

There are many counts of this clonotype. The V call is TRBV9, the J call TRBJ1-3; possible D gene TRBD1, 5 bases. The germline V gene has CDR1 SGDLS and CDR2 YYNGEE. The V and J ends lost 3 bases and 2 bases respectively, with 15 bases between them. CDR3 length: 16 residues. In DNA, the CDR3 is TGTGCCAGCAGCGAGGGGACGGGCCAAACTGGAAACACCATATATTTT. It specifies CASSEGTGQTGNTIYF.

The chain combines TRBV20-1 with TRBJ1-2; D not certain. V gave up 5 bases and J gave up 3 bases, with 19 bases separating them. Germline V lookup: CDR1 DFQATT, CDR2 SNEGSKA (reference sequence). CDR3 size: 15 residues. The CDR3 is CSAVSGRAVHYGYTF. In DNA form, the CDR3 reads TGCAGTGCTGTTAGCGGGAGGGCCGTCCACTATGGCTACACCTTC.

In its sample, this clonotype was seen many times. The rearrangement uses TRBV11-2 and TRBJ1-1, with no clear D. CDR1 is SGHAT, CDR2 FQNNGV, per germline. This CDR3 is built from 17 residues. V was clipped by 0 bases and J by 3 bases, with 17 bases between them. The CDR3 bases are TGTGCCAGCAGCTTAGATCATTCCAGGTCATGGCACACTGAAGCTTTCTTT. It yields the protein CASSLDHSRSWHTEAFF.

This clonotype was counted a few times. The genes are TRBV10-3 and TRBJ2-2; 11 bases match TRBD1. Germline CDR1 is ENHRY and CDR2 is SYGVKD. V lost 5 bases and J lost 5; bases outside the gene matches: 16. The length of the CDR3 is 19 residues. The CDR3 sequence: CAISPRTGGVLSPTGELFF. The CDR3 region has the DNA TGTGCCATCAGTCCGAGGACAGGGGGCGTCCTCAGCCCAACCGGGGAGCTGTTTTTT.

For this clonotype: A much bigger clone sits one base away, suggesting this may be a read error. The chain combines TRBV7-9 with TRBJ2-5, with TRBD1 matching 7 bases. Trimming cost V 6 bases and J 3 bases; bases outside gene matches: 7. CDR1 SEHNR and CDR2 FQNEAQ come from the germline V gene (reference sequence). The CDR3 length is 14 residues. CDR3 sequence (DNA): TGTGCCAGCAGAGGGACAGTACAGGAAGAGACCCAGTACTTC. Residues: CASRGTVQEETQYF.

CDR3 region: CASSFGTGVYEHF. CDR3 sequence (DNA): TGTGCCAGCAGCTTCGGGACAGGGGTCTACGAGCATTTT. The genes are TRBV7-9 and TRBJ1-5, with 10 nucleotides matching TRBD1. CDR3 size: 13 residues. V shed 3 bases, J shed 14 bases, and the junction held 7 bases outside the gene matches. Germline CDR1 reads SEHNR; CDR2 reads FQNEAQ (reference sequence). The full variable domain, in which reference TRBV7-9 and TRBJ1-5 provide the parts outside the CDR3, is DTGVSQNPRHKITKRGQNVTFRCDPISEHNRLYWYRQTLGQGPEFLTYFQNEAQLEKSRLLSDRFSAERPKGSFSTLEIQRTEQGDSAMYLCASSFGTGVYEHFGDGTRLSIL.

The chain combines TRBV7-7 with TRBJ2-5, with 10 positions matching TRBD2. Germline CDR1 SSHAT, CDR2 FNYEAQ (reference sequence). V was clipped by 4 bases and J by 3 bases; unmatched bases: 8. The CDR3 has 16 amino acids. The CDR3 coding sequence is TGTGCCAGCAGCTCAACAGCTGGGACTAGCGAAGAGACCCAGTACTTC. Residues: CASSSTAGTSEETQYF.

This clonotype was counted at least ten times. The J gene is TRBJ2-5, the V gene TRBV29-1; the match to TRBD1 covers 9 bases. V dropped 7 bases and J dropped 1; count of bases not matched to a gene: 4. CDR1 is SQVTM and CDR2 is ANQGSEA in the germline V gene. The CDR3 is 13 residues long. This CDR3 reads CSGQGQGQETQYF. The CDR3 nucleotides read TGCAGCGGGCAGGGACAGGGCCAAGAGACCCAGTACTTC. Using reference TRBV29-1 and TRBJ2-5 for the parts outside the CDR3, the full variable domain is SAVISQKPSRDICQRGTSLTIQCQVDSQVTMMFWYRQQPGQSLTLIATANQGSEATYESGFVIDKFPISRPNLTFSTLTVSNMSPEDSSIYLCSGQGQGQETQYFGPGTRLLVL.

The J gene is TRBJ1-6, the V gene TRBV20-1; 7 nucleotides match TRBD1. The germline V gene has CDR1 DFQATT and CDR2 SNEGSKA (reference sequence). CDR3 length: 17 residues. Trimming removed 6 bases from V and 5 bases from J; junction bases left unmatched: 16. This CDR3 reads CSAQTGTSYEHNSPLHF. The CDR3 nucleotides are TGCAGTGCGCAGACAGGGACCTCCTACGAGCATAATTCACCCCTCCACTTT.

V is TRBV7-2 and J is TRBJ1-6; TRBD1 matches at 8 bases. This CDR3 region has 14 residues. After removal of 4 bases from V and 10 bases from J, the junction contained 6 bases not matched to a gene. CDR1 and CDR2 (germline): SGHTA, FQGNSA. CDR3 loop: CASSSDRDWSPLHF. The DNA for the CDR3 is TGTGCCAGCAGCTCGGACAGGGATTGGTCACCCCTCCACTTT.

The genes are TRBV9 and TRBJ2-7; D may be TRBD2 (6 bases). CDR3 length: 13 residues. Trimming stripped 2 bases from V and 7 bases from J, with 13 bases between. Germline V CDR1 and CDR2: SGDLS, YYNGEE. In DNA, the CDR3 is TGTGCCAGCAGCGTGGCGGGGCCGATGGAGCAGTACTTC. It translates to CASSVAGPMEQYF.

The sample holds many counts of this clonotype. The V gene is TRBV29-1, the J gene TRBJ2-7; D uncertain. Germline-derived CDR1 and CDR2 are SQVTM and ANQGSEA. The ends were cut back, 3 bases at V and 4 bases at J, with 1 base in the middle. The CDR3 has 9 amino acids. CDR3 loop: CSVEYEQYF. CDR3 nucleotide sequence: TGCAGCGTTGAGTACGAGCAGTACTTC.

This clonotype was observed at least ten times. This rearrangement joins TRBV7-2 to TRBJ2-5; 14 bases map to TRBD2. V lost 5 bases to trimming and J lost 4 bases; unmatched junction nucleotides: 6. This CDR3 comprises 16 residues. Germline V gives CDR1 SGHTA, CDR2 FQGNSA. CDR3 DNA: TGTGCCAGCAGCGTTAGGACTAGCGGGGGGTTAGAGACCCAGTACTTC. It encodes CASSVRTSGGLETQYF. Filled out from reference TRBV7-2 and TRBJ2-5, the complete variable domain reads GAGVSQSPSNKVTEKGKDVELRCDPISGHTALYWYRQSLGQGLEFLIYFQGNSAPDKSGLPSDRFSAERTGGSVSTLTIQRTQQEDSAVYLCASSVRTSGGLETQYFGPGTRLLVL.